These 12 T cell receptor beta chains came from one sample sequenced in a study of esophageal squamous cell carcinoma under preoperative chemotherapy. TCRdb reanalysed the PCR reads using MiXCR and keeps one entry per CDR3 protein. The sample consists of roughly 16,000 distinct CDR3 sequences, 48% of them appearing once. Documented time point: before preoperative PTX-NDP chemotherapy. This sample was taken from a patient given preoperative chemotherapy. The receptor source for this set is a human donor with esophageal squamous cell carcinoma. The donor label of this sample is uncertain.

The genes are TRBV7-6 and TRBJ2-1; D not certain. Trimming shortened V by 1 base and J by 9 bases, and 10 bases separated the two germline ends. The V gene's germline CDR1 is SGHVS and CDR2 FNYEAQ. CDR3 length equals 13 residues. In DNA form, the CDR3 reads TGTGCCAGCAGCTTAGGTCAGGCCGTTGAGCAGTTCTTC. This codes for CASSLGQAVEQFF.

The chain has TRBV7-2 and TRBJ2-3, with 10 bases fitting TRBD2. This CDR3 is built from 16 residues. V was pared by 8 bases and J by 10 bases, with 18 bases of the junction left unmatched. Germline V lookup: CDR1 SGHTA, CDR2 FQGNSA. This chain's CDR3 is CASGGPGGLAGVAQYF. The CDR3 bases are TGTGCCAGCGGGGGGCCTGGGGGGCTAGCGGGAGTAGCGCAGTATTTT.

The chain's CDR3 is CASSPQQESTGTQFF. CDR3 coding DNA: TGTGCCAGCAGCCCCCAGCAGGAGAGCACCGGGACGCAGTTTTTT. The chain uses TRBV7-3 and TRBJ2-2; TRBD1 or TRBD2 may be the D gene (5 bases each). Germline V gene sequence: CDR1 SGHTA, CDR2 FQGTGA. CDR3 length equals 15 residues. V was cut by 5 bases and J by 16 bases, with 26 bases left in between.

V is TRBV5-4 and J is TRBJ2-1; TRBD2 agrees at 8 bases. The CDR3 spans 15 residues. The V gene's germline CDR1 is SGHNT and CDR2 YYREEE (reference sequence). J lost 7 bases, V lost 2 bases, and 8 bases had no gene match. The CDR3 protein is CASSFPAGDGNEQFF. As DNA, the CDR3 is TGTGCCAGCAGCTTCCCAGCGGGAGATGGGAATGAGCAGTTCTTC.

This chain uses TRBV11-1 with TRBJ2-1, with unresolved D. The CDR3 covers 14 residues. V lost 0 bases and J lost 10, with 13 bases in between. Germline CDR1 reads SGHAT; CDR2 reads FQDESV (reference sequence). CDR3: CASSLAGTNYEQFF. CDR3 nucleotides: TGTGCCAGCAGCTTAGCTGGAACTAACTACGAGCAGTTCTTC.

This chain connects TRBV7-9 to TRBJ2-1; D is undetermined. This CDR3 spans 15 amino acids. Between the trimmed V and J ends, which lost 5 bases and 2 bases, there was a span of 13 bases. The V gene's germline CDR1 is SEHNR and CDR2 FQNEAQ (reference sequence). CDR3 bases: TGTGCCAGCAGCCCTACCTATGATGCCTACAATGAGCAGTTCTTC. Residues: CASSPTYDAYNEQFF.

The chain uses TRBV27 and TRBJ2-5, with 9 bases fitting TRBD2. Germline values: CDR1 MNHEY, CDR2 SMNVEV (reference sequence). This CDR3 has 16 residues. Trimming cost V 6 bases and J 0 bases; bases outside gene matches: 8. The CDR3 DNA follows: TGTGCCAGCAGGGGGAGCGGGGGGCGGGACCAAGAGACCCAGTACTTC. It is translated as CASRGSGGRDQETQYF.

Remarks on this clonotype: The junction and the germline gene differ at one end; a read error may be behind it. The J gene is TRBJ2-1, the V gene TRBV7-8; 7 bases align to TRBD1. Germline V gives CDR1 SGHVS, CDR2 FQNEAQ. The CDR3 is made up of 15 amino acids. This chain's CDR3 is CASSLRQGSYNERFF. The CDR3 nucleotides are TGTGCCAGCAGCTTAAGACAGGGCTCCTACAATGAGCGGTTCTTC.

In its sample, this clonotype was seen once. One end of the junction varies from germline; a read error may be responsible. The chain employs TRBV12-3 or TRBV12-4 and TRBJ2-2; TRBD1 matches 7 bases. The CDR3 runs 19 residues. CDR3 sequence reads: CASSLNLVTQAASTGELYF. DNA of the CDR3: TGTGCCAGCAGTTTAAATCTGGTGACACAGGCTGCGAGCACAGGGGAGCTGTATTTT.

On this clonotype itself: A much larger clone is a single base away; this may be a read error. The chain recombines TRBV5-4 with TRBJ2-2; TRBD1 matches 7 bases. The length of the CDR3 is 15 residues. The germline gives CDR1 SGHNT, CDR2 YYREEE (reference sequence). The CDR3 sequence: CASSLVRGNTGEQFF. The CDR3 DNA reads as TGTGCCAGCAGCTTGGTCAGGGGGAACACCGGGGAGCAGTTTTTT.

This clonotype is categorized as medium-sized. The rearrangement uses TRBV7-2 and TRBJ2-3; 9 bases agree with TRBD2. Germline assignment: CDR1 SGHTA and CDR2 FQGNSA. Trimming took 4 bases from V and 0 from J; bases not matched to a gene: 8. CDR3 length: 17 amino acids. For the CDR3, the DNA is TGTGCCAGCAGCTCACCGGGACTAGCCCTTAGCACAGATACGCAGTATTTT. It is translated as CASSSPGLALSTDTQYF. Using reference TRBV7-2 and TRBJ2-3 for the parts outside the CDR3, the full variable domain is GAGVSQSPSNKVTEKGKDVELRCDPISGHTALYWYRQSLGQGLEFLIYFQGNSAPDKSGLPSDRFSAERTGGSVSTLTIQRTQQEDSAVYLCASSSPGLALSTDTQYFGPGTRLTVL.

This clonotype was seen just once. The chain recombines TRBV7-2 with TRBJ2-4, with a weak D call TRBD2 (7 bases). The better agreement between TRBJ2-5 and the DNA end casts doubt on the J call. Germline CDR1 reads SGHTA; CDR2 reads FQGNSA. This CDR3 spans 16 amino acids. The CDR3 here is CASGGRGGRVQETQYF. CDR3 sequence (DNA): TGTGCCAGCGGGGGGCGCGGGGGCCGGGTCCAAGAGACCCAGTACTTC.